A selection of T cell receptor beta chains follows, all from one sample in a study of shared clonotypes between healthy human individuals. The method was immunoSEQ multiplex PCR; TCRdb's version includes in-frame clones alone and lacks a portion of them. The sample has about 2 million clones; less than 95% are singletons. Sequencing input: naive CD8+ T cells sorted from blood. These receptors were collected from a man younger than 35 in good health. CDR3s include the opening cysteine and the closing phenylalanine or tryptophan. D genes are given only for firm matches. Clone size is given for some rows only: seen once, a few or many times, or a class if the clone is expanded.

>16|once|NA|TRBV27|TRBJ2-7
CASSLSPGVGSYEQYF
TGTGCCAGCAGTTTATCGCCCGGGGTCGGGTCCTACGAGCAGTACTTC
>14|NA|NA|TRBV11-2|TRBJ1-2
CASSLGAGNYGYTF
TGTGCCAGCAGCTTAGGTGCCGGGAACTATGGCTACACCTTC
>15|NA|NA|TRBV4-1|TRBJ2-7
CASSQEGTRQDEQYF
TGCGCCAGCAGCCAAGAAGGGACCAGACAGGACGAGCAGTACTTC
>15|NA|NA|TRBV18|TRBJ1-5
CASSHDEGPGQPQHF
TGTGCCAGCTCACACGACGAGGGACCGGGTCAGCCCCAGCATTTT
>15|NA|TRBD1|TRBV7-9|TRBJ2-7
CASSLVQGLSYEQYF
TGTGCCAGCAGCTTAGTACAGGGGCTCTCCTACGAGCAGTACTTC
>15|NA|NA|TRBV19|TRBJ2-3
CASTHSGYGTDTQYF
TGTGCCAGTACCCATTCAGGGTATGGCACAGATACGCAGTATTTT
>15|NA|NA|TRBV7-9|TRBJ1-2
CASSSGTSPNYGYTF
TGTGCCAGCAGCTCCGGGACCTCCCCTAACTATGGCTACACCTTC
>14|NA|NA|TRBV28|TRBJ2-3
CASSLSGNTDTQYF
TGTGCCAGCAGTTTGTCGGGGAACACAGATACGCAGTATTTT
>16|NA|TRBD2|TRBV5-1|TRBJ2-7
CASSLAQGGSPYEQYF
TGCGCCAGCAGCTTGGCCCAGGGAGGGAGCCCCTACGAGCAGTACTTC
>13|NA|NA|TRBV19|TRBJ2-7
CASSDRYSYEQYF
TGTGCCAGTTCTGACAGGTACTCCTACGAGCAGTACTTC
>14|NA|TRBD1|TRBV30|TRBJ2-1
CAWSGGQAYNEQFF
TGTGCCTGGAGTGGGGGACAGGCCTACAATGAGCAGTTCTTC
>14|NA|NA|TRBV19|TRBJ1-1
CASTADGMNTEAFF
TGTGCCAGTACAGCAGACGGCATGAACACTGAAGCTTTCTTT
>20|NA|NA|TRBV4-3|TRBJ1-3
CASSQKRPLSIVSSGNTIYF
TGCGCCAGCAGCCAAAAACGACCTCTATCCATCGTTAGCTCTGGAAACACCATATATTTT
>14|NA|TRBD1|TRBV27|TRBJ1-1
CASAFTYTGDRAFF
TGTGCCAGCGCCTTCACCTATACAGGGGACCGAGCTTTCTTT
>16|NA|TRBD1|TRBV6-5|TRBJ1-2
CASSYSDGTGVWGYTF
TGTGCCAGCAGTTACTCGGACGGGACAGGGGTGTGGGGCTACACCTTC
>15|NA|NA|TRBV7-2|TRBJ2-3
CASSSYSSSTDTQYF
TGTGCCAGCAGCTCATACAGTTCTAGCACAGATACGCAGTATTTT
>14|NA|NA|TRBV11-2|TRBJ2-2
CASSLGLNTGELFF
TGTGCCAGCAGCTTAGGCCTGAACACCGGGGAGCTGTTTTTT
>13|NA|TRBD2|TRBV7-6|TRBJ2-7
CASSWGGSYEQYF
TGTGCCAGCAGCTGGGGAGGGTCCTACGAGCAGTACTTC
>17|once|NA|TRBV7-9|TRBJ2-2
CASSPVQVVENTGELFF
TGTGCCAGCAGCCCCGTGCAGGTGGTGGAGAACACCGGGGAGCTGTTTTTT
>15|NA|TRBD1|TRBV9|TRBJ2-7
CASSAGTGTSYEQYF
TGTGCCAGCAGCGCCGGGACAGGAACGTCCTACGAGCAGTACTTC
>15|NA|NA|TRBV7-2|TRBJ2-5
CASSLESVVGETQYF
TGTGCCAGCAGCTTAGAGTCCGTGGTAGGAGAGACCCAGTACTTC
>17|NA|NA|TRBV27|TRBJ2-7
CASSSNEEGASYAEQYF
TGTGCCAGCAGTTCTAACGAGGAGGGGGCATCGTATGCCGAGCAGTACTTC
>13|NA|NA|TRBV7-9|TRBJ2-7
CASSYRTAYEQYF
TGTGCCAGCAGCTATCGGACAGCCTACGAGCAGTACTTC
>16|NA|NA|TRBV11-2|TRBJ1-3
CASSFGTFVSGNTIYF
TGTGCCAGCAGCTTTGGAACCTTCGTCTCTGGAAACACCATATATTTT
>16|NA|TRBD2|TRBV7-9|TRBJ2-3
CASSLALAGVADTQYF
TGTGCCAGCAGCTTAGCTCTGGCGGGAGTCGCAGATACGCAGTATTTT
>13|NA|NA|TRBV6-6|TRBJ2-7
CASSYEALAEQYF
TGTGCCAGCAGTTACGAGGCTTTGGCCGAGCAGTACTTC
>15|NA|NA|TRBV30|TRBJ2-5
CAWSGGGGWAETQYF
TGTGCCTGGAGCGGCGGAGGGGGCTGGGCGGAGACCCAGTACTTC
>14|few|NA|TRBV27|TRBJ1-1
CASSLSGMNTEAFF
TGTGCCAGCAGTTTATCGGGCATGAACACTGAAGCTTTCTTT
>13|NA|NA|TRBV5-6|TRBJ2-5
CASSWGDQETQYF
TGTGCCAGCAGCTGGGGGGACCAAGAGACCCAGTACTTC
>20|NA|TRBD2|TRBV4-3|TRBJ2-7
CASSQVFSAAGGSPYYEQYF
TGCGCCAGCAGCCAAGTTTTCTCAGCAGCGGGAGGCTCTCCCTACTACGAGCAGTACTTC
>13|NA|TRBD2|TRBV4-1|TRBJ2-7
CASSQVAGVEQYF
TGCGCCAGCAGCCAAGTAGCGGGAGTGGAGCAGTACTTC
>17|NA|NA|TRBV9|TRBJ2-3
CASSTQLGGLGTDTQYF
TGTGCCAGCAGCACTCAACTCGGGGGTCTGGGCACAGATACGCAGTATTTT
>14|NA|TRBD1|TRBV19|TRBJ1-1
CASRDRGGGTEAFF
TGTGCCAGTAGAGACAGGGGCGGAGGCACTGAAGCTTTCTTT
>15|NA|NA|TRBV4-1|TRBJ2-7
CASSQDAAASYEQYF
TGCGCCAGCAGCCAAGATGCGGCAGCCTCCTACGAGCAGTACTTC
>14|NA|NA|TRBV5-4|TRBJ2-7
CASSPWDGSYEQYF
TGTGCCAGCAGCCCTTGGGACGGCTCCTACGAGCAGTACTTC
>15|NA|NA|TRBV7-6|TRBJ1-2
CASSLKQGENYGYTF
TGTGCCAGCAGCTTAAAACAGGGTGAAAACTATGGCTACACCTTC
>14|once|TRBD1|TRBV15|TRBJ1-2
CATRNSGTGNGYTF
TGTGCCACCCGAAACTCCGGGACAGGGAATGGCTACACCTTC
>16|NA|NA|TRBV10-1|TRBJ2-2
CASSIGEGAGTGELFF
TGCGCCAGCAGTATTGGAGAGGGTGCCGGCACCGGGGAGCTGTTTTTT
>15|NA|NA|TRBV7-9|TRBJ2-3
CASSLTGDDTDTQYF
TGTGCCAGCAGCTTAACGGGGGACGACACAGATACGCAGTATTTT
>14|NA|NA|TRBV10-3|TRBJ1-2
CAISESGGLYGYTF
TGTGCCATCAGTGAGTCAGGGGGTCTATATGGCTACACCTTC
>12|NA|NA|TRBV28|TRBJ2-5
CATNRAQETQYF
TGTGCCACCAACAGGGCTCAAGAGACCCAGTACTTC
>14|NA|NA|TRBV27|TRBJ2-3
CASSSRESTDTQYF
TGTGCCAGCAGTAGTCGGGAGAGTACAGATACGCAGTATTTT
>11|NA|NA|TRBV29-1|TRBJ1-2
CSVEGGYGYTF
TGCAGCGTTGAAGGGGGCTATGGCTACACCTTC
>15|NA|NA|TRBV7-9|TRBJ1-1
CASNKAGHRNTEAFF
TGTGCCAGCAACAAAGCCGGACACCGGAACACTGAAGCTTTCTTT
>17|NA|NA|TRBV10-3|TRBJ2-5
CAISESLFAASQETQYF
TGTGCCATCAGTGAGTCTTTGTTTGCGGCCTCCCAAGAGACCCAGTACTTC
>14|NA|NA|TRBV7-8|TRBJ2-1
CASSLPGNYNEQFF
TGTGCCAGCAGCTTACCCGGGAACTACAATGAGCAGTTCTTC
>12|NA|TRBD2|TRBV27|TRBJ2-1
CASSSPSGQQFF
TGTGCCAGCAGTTCACCTAGCGGACAGCAGTTCTTC
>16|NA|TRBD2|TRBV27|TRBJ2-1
CASSMVGTSGHNEQFF
TGTGCCAGCAGTATGGTAGGGACTAGCGGCCACAATGAGCAGTTCTTC